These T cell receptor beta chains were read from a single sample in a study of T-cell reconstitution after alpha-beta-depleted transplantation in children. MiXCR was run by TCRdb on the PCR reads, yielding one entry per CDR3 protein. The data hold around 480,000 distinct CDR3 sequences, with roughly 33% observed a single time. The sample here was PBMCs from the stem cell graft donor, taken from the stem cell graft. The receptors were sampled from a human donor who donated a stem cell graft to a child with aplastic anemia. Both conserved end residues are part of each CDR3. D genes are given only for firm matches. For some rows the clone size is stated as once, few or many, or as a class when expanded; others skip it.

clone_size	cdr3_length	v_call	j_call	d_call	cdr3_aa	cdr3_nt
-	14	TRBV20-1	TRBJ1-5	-	CSARALGYDQPQHF	TGCAGTGCTAGAGCTTTAGGGTATGATCAGCCCCAGCATTTT
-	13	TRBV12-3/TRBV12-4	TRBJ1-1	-	CASSVPGRTEAFF	TGTGCCAGCAGTGTCCCGGGGCGGACTGAAGCTTTCTTT
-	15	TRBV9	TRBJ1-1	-	CASSVGGLLNTEAFF	TGTGCCAGCAGCGTAGGAGGGTTACTAAACACTGAAGCTTTCTTT
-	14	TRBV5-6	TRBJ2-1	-	CASSWGVLYNEQFF	TGTGCCAGCAGCTGGGGGGTTCTCTACAATGAGCAGTTCTTC
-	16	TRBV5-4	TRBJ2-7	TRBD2	CASSTILAGGDYEQYF	TGTGCCAGCAGCACGATACTAGCGGGTGGGGACTACGAGCAGTACTTC
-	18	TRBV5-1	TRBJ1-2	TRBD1	CASSPGRDRGILHYGYTF	TGCGCCAGCAGCCCCGGCCGGGACAGGGGAATATTGCACTATGGCTACACCTTC
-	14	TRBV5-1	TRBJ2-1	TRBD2	CASIGLAVFNEQFF	TGCGCCAGCATCGGACTAGCCGTTTTCAATGAGCAGTTCTTC
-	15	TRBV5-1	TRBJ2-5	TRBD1	CASSLRTGSEETQYF	TGCGCCAGCAGCCTGAGGACAGGGTCCGAGGAGACCCAGTACTTC
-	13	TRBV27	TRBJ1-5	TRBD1	CASSLARGQTQHF	TGTGCCAGCAGTTTAGCCAGGGGGCAGACCCAGCATTTT
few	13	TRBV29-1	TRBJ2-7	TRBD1	CSGGGTGDGEQYF	TGCAGCGGGGGGGGGACAGGGGACGGAGAGCAGTACTTC
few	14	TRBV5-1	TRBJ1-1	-	CASWDGTLNTEAFF	TGCGCCAGCTGGGACGGAACGCTGAACACTGAAGCTTTCTTT
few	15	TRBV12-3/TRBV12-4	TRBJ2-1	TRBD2	CASSKGTSGYNEQFF	TGTGCCAGCAGTAAGGGGACTAGCGGTTACAATGAGCAGTTCTTC
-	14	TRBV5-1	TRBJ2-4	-	CASSLLRESTIQYF	TGCGCCAGCAGCTTGCTCAGGGAATCGACCATTCAGTACTTC
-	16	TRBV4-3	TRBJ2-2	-	CASSQDWRGNTGELFF	TGCGCCAGCAGCCAAGACTGGAGAGGGAACACCGGGGAGCTGTTTTTT
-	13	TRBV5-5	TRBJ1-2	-	CASSLGPNMFYTF	TGTGCCAGCAGCTTGGGGCCGAATATGTTCTACACCTTC
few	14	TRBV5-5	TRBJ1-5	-	CASTTGEVRQPQHF	TGTGCCAGCACCACTGGGGAGGTGAGGCAGCCCCAGCATTTT
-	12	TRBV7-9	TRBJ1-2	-	CASSLAGVGYTF	TGTGCCAGCAGCTTAGCGGGTGTTGGCTACACCTTC
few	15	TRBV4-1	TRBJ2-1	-	CASSQLGRSDNEQFF	TGCGCCAGCAGCCAGCTGGGACGATCAGACAATGAGCAGTTCTTC
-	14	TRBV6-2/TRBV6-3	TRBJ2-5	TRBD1	CASSYNRGLETQYF	TGTGCCAGCAGTTACAACAGGGGGCTGGAGACCCAGTACTTC
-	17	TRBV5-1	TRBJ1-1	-	CASSLEGRGSHNTEAFF	TGCGCCAGCAGCTTGGAGGGCAGGGGAAGTCACAACACTGAAGCTTTCTTT
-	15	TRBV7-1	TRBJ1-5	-	CASSAGRTSNQPQHF	TGTGCCAGCAGCGCGGGCAGGACTAGCAATCAGCCCCAGCATTTT
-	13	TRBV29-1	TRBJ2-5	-	CSTRTAAGETQYF	TGCAGCACGAGGACAGCGGCAGGAGAGACCCAGTACTTC
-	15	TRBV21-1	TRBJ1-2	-	CASSKKGGRCYGYTF	TGTGCCAGCAGCAAAAAAGGAGGGCGCTGCTATGGCTACACCTTC
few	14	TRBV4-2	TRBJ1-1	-	CASSQDNIQGRAFF	TGTGCCAGCAGCCAAGACAATATACAGGGTCGGGCTTTCTTT
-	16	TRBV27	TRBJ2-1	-	CASSLFPGAANNEQFF	TGTGCCAGCAGTTTATTCCCCGGGGCAGCGAACAATGAGCAGTTCTTC
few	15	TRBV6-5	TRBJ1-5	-	CASSYSRWRRQPQHF	TGTGCCAGCAGTTACTCGAGGTGGCGCAGGCAGCCCCAGCATTTT
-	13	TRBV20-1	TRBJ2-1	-	CSARDGEHNEQFF	TGCAGTGCTAGGGACGGAGAACACAATGAGCAGTTCTTC
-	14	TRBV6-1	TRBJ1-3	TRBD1	CASSDRRTGNTIYF	TGTGCCAGCTCGGACAGGAGAACTGGAAACACCATATATTTT
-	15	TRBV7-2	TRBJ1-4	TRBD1	CASSSPGQGEEKLFF	TGTGCCAGCAGCTCTCCGGGACAGGGCGAGGAAAAACTGTTTTTT
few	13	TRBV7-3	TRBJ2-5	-	CASSLNTRETQYF	TGTGCCAGCAGCTTAAATACCAGAGAGACCCAGTACTTC
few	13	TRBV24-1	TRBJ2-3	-	CATSGRSTDTQYF	TGTGCCACCAGTGGGCGGAGCACAGATACGCAGTATTTT
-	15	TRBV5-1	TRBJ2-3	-	CASSLPQGTTDTQYF	TGCGCCAGCAGCTTGCCACAGGGTACCACAGATACGCAGTATTTT
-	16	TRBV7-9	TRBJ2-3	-	CASSTSDGAPGDTQYF	TGTGCCAGCAGCACCTCCGACGGGGCCCCGGGGGATACGCAGTATTTT
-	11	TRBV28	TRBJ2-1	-	CASPGQNEQFF	TGTGCCAGCCCGGGACAAAATGAGCAGTTCTTC
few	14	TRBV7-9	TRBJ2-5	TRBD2	CASSEAGGRETQYF	TGTGCCAGCAGCGAAGCGGGGGGCCGGGAGACCCAGTACTTC
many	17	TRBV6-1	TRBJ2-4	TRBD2	CASRISGRAVGKNIQYF	TGTGCCAGCAGGATTAGCGGGAGGGCTGTGGGCAAAAACATTCAGTACTTC
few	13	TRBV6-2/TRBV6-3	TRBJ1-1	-	CASSYRRNTEAFF	TGTGCCAGCAGTTACAGGAGGAACACTGAAGCTTTCTTT
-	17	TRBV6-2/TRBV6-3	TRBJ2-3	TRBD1	CASSGVPGQGLGDTQYF	TGTGCCAGCAGTGGCGTCCCGGGACAGGGGCTGGGAGATACGCAGTATTTT
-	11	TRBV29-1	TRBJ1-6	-	CSVGDNSPLHF	TGCAGCGTTGGAGATAATTCACCCCTCCACTTT
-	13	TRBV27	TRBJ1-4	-	CASGGGNNEKLFF	TGTGCCAGCGGGGGCGGGAATAATGAAAAACTGTTTTTT